The 20 T cell receptor beta chains listed next were all sequenced from one sample in a study of T cell repertoires in cytomegalovirus infection. MiXCR, run by TCRdb on the reads, gives a single entry per CDR3 protein. Counted here are hundreds of thousands of distinct CDR3 sequences, 15% to 20% occurring once; the ten biggest clones make up around 12%. The specimen sequenced was PBMCs. These receptors came from a human donor in good health (CMV status not recorded). Some clones in this sample may be carry-over from other donors' samples.

This rearrangement joins TRBV5-4 to TRBJ2-1; the match to TRBD2 covers 9 bases. Looked up from germline, CDR1 is SGHNT and CDR2 is YYREEE (reference sequence). The CDR3 extends over 15 amino acids. The V gene end was trimmed by 4 bases and the J gene end by 9 bases; junction bases not matched to a gene: 11. CDR3 nucleotide sequence: TGTGCCAGCAGCCTCTCGGGCGGGGGGGGAATTGAGCAGTTCTTC. Translated: CASSLSGGGGIEQFF.

Points on this clonotype: This may be a read error, as it is one base from a much larger clone. The rearrangement links TRBV28 to TRBJ2-2; TRBD1 might be the D (5 bases). This CDR3 has 14 residues. The germline V gene encodes CDR1 MDHEN and CDR2 SYDVKM. The CDR3 sequence is CSSSVDRYTGELFF. In DNA, the CDR3 is TGTTCCAGCAGTGTAGACAGATACACCGGGGAGCTGTTTTTT.

This clonotype showed up just a few times. V usage is TRBV20-1 and J usage is TRBJ1-1; perhaps TRBD1 as D (5 bases). Germline loops: CDR1 DFQATT, CDR2 SNEGSKA (reference sequence). The CDR3 runs 14 residues. Trimming took off 5 bases at V and 8 bases at J, with 21 bases between the two ends. The CDR3 loop is CSAPLLSGGGEAFF. Here the CDR3 DNA reads TGCAGTGCTCCCCTATTGTCGGGGGGAGGCGAAGCTTTCTTT.

Turning to this clonotype: A read error is possible here, since a much larger clone lies one base away. The chain carries TRBV11-2 and TRBJ1-1; possible D gene TRBD1, 6 bases. This CDR3 has 13 residues. Germline CDR1 and CDR2: SGHAT and FQNNGV. The CDR3 sequence: CASSSTGGVGALF. For the CDR3, the DNA is TGTGCCAGCAGCTCGACAGGCGGCGTTGGAGCTCTCTTT. The whole variable domain, remainder taken from reference TRBV11-2 and TRBJ1-1, is EAGVAQSPRYKIIEKRQSVAFWCNPISGHATLYWYQQILGQGPKLLIQFQNNGVVDDSQLPKDRFSAERLKGVDSTLKIQPAKLEDSAVYLCASSSTGGVGALFGQGTRLTVV.

The chain combines TRBV15 with TRBJ1-6, with D perhaps TRBD1 (5 bases). With 0 bases removed from V and 11 bases from J, the gap between germline ends came to 17 bases. This CDR3 contains 16 residues. CDR1 is LNHNV, CDR2 YYDKDF, per germline (reference sequence). The CDR3 here is CATSRDPPGGGTPLHF. The CDR3 bases are TGTGCCACCAGCAGAGATCCCCCGGGGGGAGGGACACCCCTCCACTTT.

The chain links TRBV20-1 to TRBJ1-2, with D possibly matching TRBD1 (5 bases). The V and J ends lost 5 bases and 4 bases respectively, with 17 bases between them. This CDR3 contains 14 residues. Germline V gene lookup returns CDR1 DFQATT and CDR2 SNEGSKA (reference sequence). The CDR3 DNA reads TGCAGTGCTGACGCGGGGGATTCCCTCTATGGCTACACCTTC. Translating gives CSADAGDSLYGYTF.

The table lists this clonotype with a few counts. The V call is TRBV5-1, the J call TRBJ2-5; 7 nucleotides match TRBD2. The CDR3 is 15 residues long. Germline CDR1 is SGHRS and CDR2 is YFSETQ. The V segment lost 4 bases and the J segment 4 bases; nucleotides outside the gene matches: 10. CDR3 residues: CASSTGTNSGETQYF. In DNA, the CDR3 is TGCGCCAGCAGCACCGGGACTAACTCCGGAGAGACCCAGTACTTC.

This clonotype appeared a few times. This chain uses TRBV20-1 with TRBJ1-4, with unresolved D. The V end lost 0 bases, the J end lost 6 bases, and 5 bases lay between the germline ends. The germline CDR1 and CDR2 sequences are DFQATT and SNEGSKA (reference sequence). This CDR3 is 12 amino acids long. The CDR3 here is CSAREADEKLFF. In nucleotides, the CDR3 is TGCAGTGCTAGAGAGGCAGATGAAAAACTGTTTTTT.

V is TRBV20-1 and J is TRBJ1-2; D is uncertain. The CDR3 length is 14 residues. The V end was cut by 2 bases, the J end by 0 bases, with 10 bases between. Germline values: CDR1 DFQATT, CDR2 SNEGSKA (reference sequence). CDR3 amino acids: CSARIQPANYGYTF. CDR3 bases: TGCAGTGCTAGAATACAGCCCGCTAACTATGGCTACACCTTC.

The chain carries TRBV20-1 and TRBJ2-7; TRBD1 or TRBD2 may be the D gene (6 bases each). Germline CDR1 reads DFQATT; CDR2 reads SNEGSKA (reference sequence). V shed 0 bases and J shed 3 bases, with 12 bases lying between them. The CDR3 is made up of 14 amino acids. This CDR3 is CSARDRTAGYEQYF. Here the CDR3 DNA reads TGCAGTGCTAGAGACCGGACAGCGGGCTACGAGCAGTACTTC.

This clonotype has just a few counts. The chain has TRBV24-1 and TRBJ2-7; weak D call: TRBD2 (6 bases). V lost 2 bases to trimming and J lost 6 bases, with 16 bases between them. The CDR3 has 15 amino acids. The V gene's germline CDR1 is KGHDR and CDR2 SFDVKD. CDR3 region: CATSDSGADGREQYF. DNA of the CDR3: TGTGCCACCAGTGATTCGGGAGCGGATGGTCGCGAGCAGTACTTC.

This clonotype was counted only a few times. The chain carries TRBV6-2 or TRBV6-3 and TRBJ2-2; D may be TRBD1 or TRBD2 (6 bases each). V was shortened by 6 bases and J by 2 bases, with 10 bases between the two germline ends. The CDR3 contains 14 residues. Germline V lookup: CDR1 MNHEY, CDR2 SVGEGT. In DNA, the CDR3 is TGTGCCAGCAGAGGGGGGATCAACACCGGGGAGCTGTTTTTT. Encoded protein: CASRGGINTGELFF.

The chain links TRBV7-9 to TRBJ1-1, with D possibly being TRBD1 (6 bases). Trimming left V 5 bases short and J 5 bases short, with 15 bases between. Per germline, CDR1 SEHNR and CDR2 FQNEAQ (reference sequence). This CDR3 is built from 14 residues. CDR3 DNA sequence: TGTGCCAGCAGCGGACCACTAGGGGGGACTGAAGCTTTCTTT. This sequence encodes CASSGPLGGTEAFF. Together with reference TRBV7-9 and TRBJ1-1, the CDR3 gives the full variable domain: DTGVSQNPRHKITKRGQNVTFRCDPISEHNRLYWYRQTLGQGPEFLTYFQNEAQLEKSRLLSDRFSAERPKGSFSTLEIQRTEQGDSAMYLCASSGPLGGTEAFFGQGTRLTVV.

The chain is built from TRBV5-1 and TRBJ1-1; TRBD1 agrees at 9 bases. Germline CDR1 is SGHRS and CDR2 is YFSETQ. Germline trimming cut 4 bases from V and 4 bases from J; bases unmatched to any gene: 8. CDR3 length: 15 residues. CDR3 DNA: TGCGCCAGCAGCATGCCGGGACAGGGTTCCACTGAAGCTTTCTTT. Its protein is CASSMPGQGSTEAFF.

The chain is built from TRBV4-2 and TRBJ2-1, with TRBD2 identical over 7 bases. The CDR3 totals 15 residues. Germline trimming cut 0 bases from V and 8 bases from J; bases unmatched to any gene: 7. The V gene's germline CDR1 is LGHNA and CDR2 YNFKEQ. CDR3 in amino acids: CASSQEWRGSDEQFF. The CDR3 nucleotides are TGTGCCAGCAGCCAAGAGTGGCGGGGGAGCGATGAGCAGTTCTTC.

This clonotype was seen at least ten times. CDR3 bases: TGCGCCAGCAGCCAAGGCGGGGGTTTCGGAAGTTATACTGAAGCTTTCTTT. Translation gives CASSQGGGFGSYTEAFF. V gene TRBV4-3 combines with J gene TRBJ1-1; D is perhaps TRBD1 (5 bases). The V end lost 1 base, the J end lost 5 bases, and 20 bases lay between the germline ends. This CDR3 region has 17 residues. CDR1 and CDR2 from the germline V gene are LGHNA and YSLEER.

This clonotype has at least ten counts. The chain recombines TRBV7-2 with TRBJ2-3; 9 bases map to TRBD2. V lost 3 bases, J lost 3 bases, and 10 bases stayed unmatched. The CDR3 extends over 17 amino acids. In germline, CDR1 is SGHTA, CDR2 FQGNSA. In nucleotides, the CDR3 is TGTGCCAGCAGCTTCCTCCCGAGCGGGGGGCGAACAGATACGCAGTATTTT. Translating gives CASSFLPSGGRTDTQYF.

This clonotype appeared a few times. In DNA form, the CDR3 reads TGTGCCAGCAACCCAGTGGGTGAAGCTTTCTTT. Its protein is CASNPVGEAFF. J is TRBJ1-1 and V is TRBV7-2; no clear D. CDR1 and CDR2 (germline): SGHTA, FQGNSA. CDR3 length: 11 amino acids. Trimming cost V 7 bases and J 7 bases, with 10 bases left between them.

This clonotype was counted many times. The chain combines TRBV7-8 with TRBJ2-3; a weak D match, TRBD2 (5 bases). CDR3 length equals 15 residues. The germline gives CDR1 SGHVS, CDR2 FQNEAQ. V was trimmed by 1 base and J by 0 bases, leaving 8 bases between them. The CDR3: CASSLVERSTDTQYF. DNA of the CDR3: TGTGCCAGCAGCTTAGTCGAGCGGAGCACAGATACGCAGTATTTT.

For the CDR3, the DNA is TGTGCCAGCAGGCGGACAGCTAACTATGGCTACACCTTC. It codes for CASRRTANYGYTF. The chain combines TRBV6-5 with TRBJ1-2; TRBD1 might be the D (6 bases). The CDR3 extends over 13 amino acids. V lost 6 bases and J lost 0, with 8 bases in between. Germline V gene lookup returns CDR1 MNHEY and CDR2 SVGAGI.